A selection of T cell receptor beta chains follows, all from one sample in a study of CD8+ T cells in alopecia areata. Profiling relied on immunoSEQ multiplex PCR, and the TCRdb table lists in-frame clones only, not all of them. The sample records 160,000 or so clones, 65% being singletons. Specimen: CD4+ T cells sorted from blood, collected at week 4, from a patient treated with tofacitinib. The origin of the receptors is a human donor with alopecia areata. The CDR3 runs from the conserved cysteine through the conserved F or W. Each record gives: V gene, clone size, CDR3 protein. Expanded clones get a size class; other rows say once, few or many, or leave the size out.

TRBV9 few CASSVDGNYGYTF
TRBV5-1 NA CASSFLAGGNTDTQYF
TRBV2 few CASSESGWETQYF
TRBV2 NA CASKLELTGNTEAFF
TRBV30 NA CAWSAKRSGTVNSPLHF
TRBV5-1 NA CASSLGVQETQYF
TRBV5-6 NA CASSLEGLNTEAFF
TRBV4-3 few CASSRRLAGAPGGGETQYF
TRBV30 few CAWSRFTNTEAFF
TRBV10-3 NA CAIRDHSGETQYF
TRBV29-1 few CSVATGGLGEQYF
TRBV5-6 NA CASSLGIRPLNTEAFF
TRBV7-8 few CASRGYGANVLTF
TRBV29-1 NA CSVDFGGYTF
TRBV27 NA CASSLPGRQTQYF
TRBV5-1 NA CASSLETVTEAFF
TRBV7-9 NA CASSPSAGMGYTF
TRBV29-1 NA CSVDRQGGSYEQYF
TRBV11-2 NA CASRGLAGGTQYF
TRBV25-1 NA CASSEFKSTDTQYF
TRBV11-2 NA CASSLGTSGGAGETQYF
TRBV2 NA CATGQGYGYTF
TRBV7-6 NA CASSRAGGPQHF
TRBV5-1 few CASSPRTGTYNEQFF
TRBV12-1 NA CASSFPTGDNQPQHF
TRBV6-6 NA CASKRGIQETQYF
TRBV30 NA CAWMDRGISPLHF
TRBV9 NA CASSVAVGAGNEQFF
TRBV15 NA CATSRDPNSNNEQFF
TRBV29-1 NA CSVALTVNTETFF
TRBV5-5 NA CASSSRTVGTQYF
TRBV7-9 NA CASSKRDSWNTEAFF
TRBV27 NA CASSLSEGETQYF
TRBV4-3 NA CASSPKPAGSSETQYF
TRBV4-1 NA CASSQDWGNQPQHF
TRBV5-6 NA CASSFRRYTDTQYF
TRBV4-1 NA CASSQDPGTGGTEAFF
TRBV9 NA CASRSDSSNSPLHF
TRBV7-3 NA CASSLTITDTQYF
TRBV4-3 NA CASSQEEGLGPQYF
TRBV7-2 NA CASSAGQGNNQPQHF
TRBV29-1 once CSVDRTMGETQYF
TRBV27 NA CASSLSNVGELFF
TRBV5-1 NA CASSLGGEAEAFF
TRBV30 few CAWSQDSQSSYEQYF
TRBV30 NA CAWSPSLTSFRYEQYF
TRBV29-1 NA CSVEENNPYEQYF
TRBV5-4 NA CASSQLAGGPQNNEQFF
TRBV5-1 NA CASSLGGTEAYEQYF
TRBV29-1 NA CSIKEDRPNTEAFF
TRBV29-1 many CSVNRARNEQFF
TRBV25-1 NA CASTPRTGRTDTQYF
TRBV29-1 few CSVSPGNIQYF
TRBV6-5 NA CASSLDDRRYSPLHF
TRBV5-6 NA CASSLVFSKLNYGYTF
TRBV25-1 NA CASVIGQGAREQYF
TRBV13 NA CASSLVALSGNTIYF
TRBV29-1 NA CSGQGWGYNEQFF